This TCR beta chain was found in a study of beta chain features in type 1 diabetes. Study-level points and caveats: The influence of HLA type on TCRB rearrangement stayed undetermined.

The CDR3 covers 13 residues. Germline V gene data show CDR1 as SNHLY and CDR2 as FYNNEI. Trimming at V came to 5 bases and at J to 5 bases, leaving 4 bases not matched to a gene. Regarding this clone: Its target is not known.

Investigators reverse transcribed all isolated RNA, so they sequenced expressed TCRB transcripts. The repertoire was sequenced with immunoSEQ multiplex PCR; TCRdb's copy has only in-frame clones and lacks some. Of 130,000 to 150,000 clones listed, 10% are singletons. Input material: naive CD4+ T cells from blood. V and J are TRBV2 and TRBJ1-1; 8 bases match TRBD1. The clonotype comes from a man in his late teens or twenties in good health. In DNA, the CDR3 is TGTGCCAGCAGTCCTACAGGGGGGACTGAAGCTTTCTTT. Translation gives CASSPTGGTEAFF.